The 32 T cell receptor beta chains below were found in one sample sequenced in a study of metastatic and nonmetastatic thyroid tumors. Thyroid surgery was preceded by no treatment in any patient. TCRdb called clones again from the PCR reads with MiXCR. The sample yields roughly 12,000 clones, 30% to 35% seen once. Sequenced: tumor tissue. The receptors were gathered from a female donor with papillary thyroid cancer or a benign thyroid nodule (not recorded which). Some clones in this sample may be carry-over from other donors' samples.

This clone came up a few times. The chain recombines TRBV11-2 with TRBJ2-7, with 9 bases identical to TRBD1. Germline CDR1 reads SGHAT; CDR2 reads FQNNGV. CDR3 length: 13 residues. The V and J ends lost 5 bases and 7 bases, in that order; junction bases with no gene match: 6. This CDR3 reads CASSQGTGQEQYF. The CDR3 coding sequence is TGTGCCAGCAGCCAAGGGACAGGGCAGGAGCAGTACTTC.

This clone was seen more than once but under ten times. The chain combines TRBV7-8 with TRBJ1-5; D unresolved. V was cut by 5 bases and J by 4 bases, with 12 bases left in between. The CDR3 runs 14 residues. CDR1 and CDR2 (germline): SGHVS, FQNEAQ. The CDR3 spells CASSEQELNQPQHF. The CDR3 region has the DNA TGTGCCAGCAGCGAGCAGGAGCTGAATCAGCCCCAGCATTTT. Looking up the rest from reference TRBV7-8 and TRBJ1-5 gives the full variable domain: GAGVSQSPRYKVAKRGQDVALRCDPISGHVSLFWYQQALGQGPEFLTYFQNEAQLDKSGLPSDRFFAERPEGSVSTLKIQRTQQEDSAVYLCASSEQELNQPQHFGDGTRLSIL.

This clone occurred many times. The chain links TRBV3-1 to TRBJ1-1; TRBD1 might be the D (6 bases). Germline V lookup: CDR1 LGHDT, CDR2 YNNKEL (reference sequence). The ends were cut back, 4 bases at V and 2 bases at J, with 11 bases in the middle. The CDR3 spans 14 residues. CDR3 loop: CASSRRDTNTEAFF. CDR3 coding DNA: TGTGCCAGCAGCCGGCGGGACACCAACACTGAAGCTTTCTTT.

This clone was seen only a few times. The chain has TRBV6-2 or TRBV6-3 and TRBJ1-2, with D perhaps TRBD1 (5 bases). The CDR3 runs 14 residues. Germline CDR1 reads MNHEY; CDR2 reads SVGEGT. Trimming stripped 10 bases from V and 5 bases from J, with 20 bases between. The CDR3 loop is CATKDMAKMYGYTF. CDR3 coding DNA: TGTGCCACAAAGGACATGGCAAAGATGTATGGCTACACCTTC.

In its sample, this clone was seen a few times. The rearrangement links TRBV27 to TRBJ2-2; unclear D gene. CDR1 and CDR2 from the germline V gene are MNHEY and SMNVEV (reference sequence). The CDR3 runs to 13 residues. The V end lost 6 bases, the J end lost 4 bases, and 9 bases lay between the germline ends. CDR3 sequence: CASSSMSTGELFF. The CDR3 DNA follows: TGTGCCAGCAGCTCCATGAGCACCGGGGAGCTGTTTTTT.

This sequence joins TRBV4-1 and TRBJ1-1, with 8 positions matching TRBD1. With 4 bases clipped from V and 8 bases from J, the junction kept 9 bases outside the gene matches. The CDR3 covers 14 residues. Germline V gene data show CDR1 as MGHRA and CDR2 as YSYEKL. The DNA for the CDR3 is TGCGCCAGCAGCCCCCTTCTAAGGGACAGGGAAGCTTTCTTT. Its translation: CASSPLLRDREAFF.

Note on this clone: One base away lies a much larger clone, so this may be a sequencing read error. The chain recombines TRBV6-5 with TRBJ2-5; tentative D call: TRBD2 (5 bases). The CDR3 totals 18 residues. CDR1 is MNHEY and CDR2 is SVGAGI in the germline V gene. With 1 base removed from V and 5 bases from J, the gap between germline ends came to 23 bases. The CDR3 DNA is TGTGCCAGCAGTTACTGCCAAGGAGGTGGGCTAGGACGGGAGACCCAGTACTTC. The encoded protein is CASSYCQGGGLGRETQYF.

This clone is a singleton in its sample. CDR3 coding DNA: TGTGCCAGAAGCTTGAGAGGGACTAGCGGTCTTAGCTCCTACAATGAGCAGTTCTTC. Its protein is CARSLRGTSGLSSYNEQFF. The V call is TRBV5-3, the J call TRBJ2-1; TRBD2 aligns across 11 bases. TRBV5-3 is annotated as an ORF whose role is uncertain. V lost 1 base, J lost 0 bases, and 9 bases stayed unmatched. This CDR3 is 19 amino acids long.

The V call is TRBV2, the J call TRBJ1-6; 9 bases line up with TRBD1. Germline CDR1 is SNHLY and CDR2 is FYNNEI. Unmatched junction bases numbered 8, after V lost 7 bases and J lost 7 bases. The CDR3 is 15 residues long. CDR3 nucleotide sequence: TGTGCCAGCACTGAGGATGGGACAGGGAATTCACCCCTCCACTTT. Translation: CASTEDGTGNSPLHF.

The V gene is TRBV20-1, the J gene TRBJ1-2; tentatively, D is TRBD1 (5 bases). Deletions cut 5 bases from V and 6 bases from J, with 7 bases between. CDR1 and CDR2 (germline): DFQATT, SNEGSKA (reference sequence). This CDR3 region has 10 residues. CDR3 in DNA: TGCAGTGCTTACAGGAATGGCTACACCTTC. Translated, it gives CSAYRNGYTF.

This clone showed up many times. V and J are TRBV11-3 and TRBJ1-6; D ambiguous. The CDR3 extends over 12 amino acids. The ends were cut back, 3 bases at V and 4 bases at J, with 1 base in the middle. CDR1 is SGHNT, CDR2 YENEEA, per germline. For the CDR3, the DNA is TGTGCCAGCAGCTTGTATAATTCACCCCTCCACTTT. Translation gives CASSLYNSPLHF.

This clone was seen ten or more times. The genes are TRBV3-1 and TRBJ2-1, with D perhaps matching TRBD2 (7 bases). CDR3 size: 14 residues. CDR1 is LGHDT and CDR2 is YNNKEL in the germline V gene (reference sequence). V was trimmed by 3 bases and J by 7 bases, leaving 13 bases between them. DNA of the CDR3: TGTGCCAGCAGCCACGGACAGCGGGGTAATGAGCAGTTCTTC. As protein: CASSHGQRGNEQFF.

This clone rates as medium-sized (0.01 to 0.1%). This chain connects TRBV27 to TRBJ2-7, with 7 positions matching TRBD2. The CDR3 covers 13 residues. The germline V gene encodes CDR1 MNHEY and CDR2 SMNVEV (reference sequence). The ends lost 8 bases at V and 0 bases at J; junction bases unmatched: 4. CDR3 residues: CASGERGSYEQYF. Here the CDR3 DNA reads TGTGCCAGCGGAGAGCGGGGCTCCTACGAGCAGTACTTC.

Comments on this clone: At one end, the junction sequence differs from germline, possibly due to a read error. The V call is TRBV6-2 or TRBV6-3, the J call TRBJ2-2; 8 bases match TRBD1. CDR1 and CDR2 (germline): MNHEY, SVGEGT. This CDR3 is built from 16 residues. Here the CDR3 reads CASRTGWTGSPGELFF. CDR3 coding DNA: TGTGCCAGCAGAACCGGCTGGACAGGGTCCCCCGGTGAGCTGTTTTTT.

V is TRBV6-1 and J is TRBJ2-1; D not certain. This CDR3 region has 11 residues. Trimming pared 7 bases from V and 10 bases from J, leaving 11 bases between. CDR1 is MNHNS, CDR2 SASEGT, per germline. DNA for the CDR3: TGTGCCAGCAAACTTAGCCACGAGCAGTTCTTC. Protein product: CASKLSHEQFF.

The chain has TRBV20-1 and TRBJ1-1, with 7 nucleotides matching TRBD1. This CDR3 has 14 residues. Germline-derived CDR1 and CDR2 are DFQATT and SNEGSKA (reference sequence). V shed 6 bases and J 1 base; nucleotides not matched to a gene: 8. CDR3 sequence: CSANPRTGNTEAFF. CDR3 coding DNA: TGCAGTGCCAACCCAAGGACAGGGAACACTGAAGCTTTCTTT.

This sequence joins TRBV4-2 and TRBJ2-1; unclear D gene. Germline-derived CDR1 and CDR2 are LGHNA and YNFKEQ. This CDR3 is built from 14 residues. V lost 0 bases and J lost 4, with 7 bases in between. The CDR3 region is CASSQDQVYNEQFF. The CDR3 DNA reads TGTGCCAGCAGCCAAGATCAAGTATACAATGAGCAGTTCTTC.

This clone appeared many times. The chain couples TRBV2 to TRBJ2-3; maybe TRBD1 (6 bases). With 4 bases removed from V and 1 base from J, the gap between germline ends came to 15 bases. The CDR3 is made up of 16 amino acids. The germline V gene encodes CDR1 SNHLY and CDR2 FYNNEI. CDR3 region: CASSADSPLGTDTQYF. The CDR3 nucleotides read TGTGCCAGCAGTGCGGACAGCCCTCTGGGCACAGATACGCAGTATTTT.

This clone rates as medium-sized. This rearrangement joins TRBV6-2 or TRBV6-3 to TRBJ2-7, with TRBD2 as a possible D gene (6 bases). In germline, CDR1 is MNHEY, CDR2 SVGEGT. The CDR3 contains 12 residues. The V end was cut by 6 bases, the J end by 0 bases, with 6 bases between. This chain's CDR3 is CASRTSSYEQYF. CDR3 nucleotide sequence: TGTGCCAGCAGGACTAGCTCCTACGAGCAGTACTTC.

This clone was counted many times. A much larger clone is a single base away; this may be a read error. The CDR3 DNA reads as TGCAGTGCTAGAGCGCCGGGGAGTTCACCCCTCCACTTT. Its translation is CSARAPGSSPLHF. The chain uses TRBV20-1 and TRBJ1-6; no firm D call. The CDR3 is 13 residues long. Per germline, CDR1 DFQATT and CDR2 SNEGSKA (reference sequence). Trimming took off 1 base at V and 9 bases at J, with 10 bases between the two ends.

The CDR3 region is CASSGVGDTGELFF. CDR3 coding DNA: TGTGCCAGCAGCGGTGTTGGGGACACCGGGGAGCTGTTTTTT. This sequence joins TRBV9 and TRBJ2-2, with D hard to call. The CDR3 totals 14 residues. The V gene's germline CDR1 is SGDLS and CDR2 YYNGEE. V was cut by 3 bases and J by 3 bases, with 9 bases left in between.

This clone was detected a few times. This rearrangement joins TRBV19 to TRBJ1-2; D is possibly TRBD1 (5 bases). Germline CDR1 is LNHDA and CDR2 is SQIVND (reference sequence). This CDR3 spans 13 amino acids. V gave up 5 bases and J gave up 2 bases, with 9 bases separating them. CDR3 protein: CASSFEGNYGYTF. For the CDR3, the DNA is TGTGCCAGTAGTTTCGAGGGGAACTATGGCTACACCTTC.

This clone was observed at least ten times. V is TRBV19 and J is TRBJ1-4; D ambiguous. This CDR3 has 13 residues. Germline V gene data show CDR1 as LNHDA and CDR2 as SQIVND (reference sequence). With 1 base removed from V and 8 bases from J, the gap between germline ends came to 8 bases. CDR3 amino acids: CASSIGIFEKLFF. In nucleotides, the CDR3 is TGTGCCAGTAGTATAGGGATCTTCGAAAAACTGTTTTTT.

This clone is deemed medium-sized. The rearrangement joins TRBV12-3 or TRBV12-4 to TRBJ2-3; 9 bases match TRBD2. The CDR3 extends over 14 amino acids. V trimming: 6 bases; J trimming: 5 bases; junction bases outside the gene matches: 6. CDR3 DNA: TGTGCCAGCAGGGCGGGAGGGCCGGTAGATACGCAGTATTTT. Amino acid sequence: CASRAGGPVDTQYF.

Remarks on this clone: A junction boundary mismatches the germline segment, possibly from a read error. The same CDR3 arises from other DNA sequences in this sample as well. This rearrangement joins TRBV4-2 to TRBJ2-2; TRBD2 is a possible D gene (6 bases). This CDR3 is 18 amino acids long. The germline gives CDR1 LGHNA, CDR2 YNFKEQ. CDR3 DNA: TGTGCCAGCAGCCCTGGTGGTCAGCGGGTGTCGAACACCGTGGAGCTGTTTTTT. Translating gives CASSPGGQRVSNTVELFF.

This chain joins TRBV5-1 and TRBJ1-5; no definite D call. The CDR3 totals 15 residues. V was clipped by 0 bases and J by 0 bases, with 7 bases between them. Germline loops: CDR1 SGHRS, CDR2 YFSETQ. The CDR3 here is CASSLGSVSNQPQHF. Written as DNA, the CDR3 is TGCGCCAGCAGCTTGGGCTCCGTTAGCAATCAGCCCCAGCATTTT.

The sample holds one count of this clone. CDR3: CASSPSQDYEQYF. CDR3 in DNA: TGTGCCAGCTCACCGAGTCAGGACTACGAGCAGTACTTC. The chain carries TRBV18 and TRBJ2-7; D is unresolved. V lost 3 bases and J 3 bases, leaving 9 bases between the germline ends. The germline CDR1 and CDR2 sequences are KGHSH and LQKENI. The CDR3 has 13 residues.

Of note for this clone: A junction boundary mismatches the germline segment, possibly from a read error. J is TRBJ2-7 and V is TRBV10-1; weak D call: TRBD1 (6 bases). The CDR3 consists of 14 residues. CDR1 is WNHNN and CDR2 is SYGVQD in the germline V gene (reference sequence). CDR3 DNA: TGTGCCAGCAGTGGGGCAGGGGTATCCGACGAGCAGTACTTC. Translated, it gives CASSGAGVSDEQYF.

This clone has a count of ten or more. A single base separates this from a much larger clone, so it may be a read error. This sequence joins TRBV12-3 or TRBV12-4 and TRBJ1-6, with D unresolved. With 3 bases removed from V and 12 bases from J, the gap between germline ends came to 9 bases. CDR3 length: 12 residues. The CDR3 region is CASSFCEGPLHF. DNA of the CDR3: TGTGCCAGCAGTTTCTGTGAGGGACCCCTCCACTTT.

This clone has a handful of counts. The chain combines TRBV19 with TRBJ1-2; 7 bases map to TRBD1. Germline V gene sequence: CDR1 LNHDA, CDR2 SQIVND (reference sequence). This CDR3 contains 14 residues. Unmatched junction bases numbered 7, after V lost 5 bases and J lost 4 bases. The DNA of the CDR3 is TGTGCCAGTAGTTCACCAGGGGGAGTCTATGGCTACACCTTC. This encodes CASSSPGGVYGYTF.

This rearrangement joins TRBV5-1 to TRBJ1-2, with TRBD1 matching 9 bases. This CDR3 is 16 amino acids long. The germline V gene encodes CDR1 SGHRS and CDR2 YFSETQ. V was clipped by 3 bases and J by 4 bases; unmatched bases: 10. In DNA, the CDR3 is TGCGCCAGCAGCTCCGAACCGGGACAGGGAACCTATGGCTACACCTTC. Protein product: CASSSEPGQGTYGYTF.

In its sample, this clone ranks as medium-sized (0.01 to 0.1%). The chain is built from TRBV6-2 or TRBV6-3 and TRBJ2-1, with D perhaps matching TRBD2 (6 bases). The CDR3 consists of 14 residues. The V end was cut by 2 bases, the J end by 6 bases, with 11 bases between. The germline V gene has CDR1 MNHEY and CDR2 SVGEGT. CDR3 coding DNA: TGTGCCAGCAGTTACGACGGGAGTACCAATGAGCAGTTCTTC. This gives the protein CASSYDGSTNEQFF.